These T cell receptor beta chains were read from a single sample in a study of cytomegalovirus exposure and HLA in healthy donors. Profiled with immunoSEQ multiplex PCR; TCRdb holds only in-frame clones, not every one. Among some 150,000 clones, over 60% were seen once, and the ten largest hold roughly 3.1%. Material for sequencing was PBMCs. Receptors originate from a woman in her thirties in good health and CMV-seropositive. CDR3s include the opening cysteine and the closing phenylalanine or tryptophan. Each record gives: CDR3 protein, CDR3 DNA, D gene, V gene, J gene, clone size, CDR3 length. D genes are given only for firm matches. Size values are once, few and many counts, or a class for expanded clones, and some rows have none.

CDR3 protein: CASIREPTSYEQYF
CDR3 DNA: TGCGCCAGCATTAGAGAACCAACTTCCTACGAGCAGTACTTC
D gene: NA
V gene: TRBV5-1
J gene: TRBJ2-7
clone size: NA
CDR3 length: 14

CDR3 protein: CASTQPQLVYEQFF
CDR3 DNA: TGTGCCAGCACCCAACCCCAGCTAGTATATGAGCAGTTCTTC
D gene: NA
V gene: TRBV6-6
J gene: TRBJ2-1
clone size: NA
CDR3 length: 14

CDR3 protein: CASGFMASNVGDTQYF
CDR3 DNA: TGTGCCAGCGGGTTTATGGCTAGCAACGTAGGAGATACGCAGTATTTT
D gene: NA
V gene: TRBV7-9
J gene: TRBJ2-3
clone size: NA
CDR3 length: 16

CDR3 protein: CASSLWDRGVYTF
CDR3 DNA: TGTGCCAGCAGCTTATGGGACAGGGGGGTCTACACCTTC
D gene: TRBD1
V gene: TRBV7-9
J gene: TRBJ1-2
clone size: NA
CDR3 length: 13

CDR3 protein: CASSSRQISGNTIYF
CDR3 DNA: TGTGCCAGCAGTTCTAGACAGATCTCTGGAAACACCATATATTTT
D gene: NA
V gene: TRBV6-5
J gene: TRBJ1-3
clone size: NA
CDR3 length: 15

CDR3 protein: CASSQDRGSRGEQYF
CDR3 DNA: TGTGCCAGCAGCCAGGACAGGGGGAGCAGGGGCGAGCAGTACTTC
D gene: TRBD1
V gene: TRBV4-2
J gene: TRBJ2-7
clone size: NA
CDR3 length: 15

CDR3 protein: CASSETLQPQHF
CDR3 DNA: TGTGCCAGCAGTGAAACTTTGCAGCCCCAGCATTTT
D gene: NA
V gene: TRBV2
J gene: TRBJ1-5
clone size: NA
CDR3 length: 12

CDR3 protein: CASSGGVKIYEQYF
CDR3 DNA: TGTGCCAGCAGTGGGGGGGTTAAGATCTACGAGCAGTACTTC
D gene: TRBD2
V gene: TRBV28
J gene: TRBJ2-7
clone size: few
CDR3 length: 14

CDR3 protein: CASSSPPNTGNTEAFF
CDR3 DNA: TGTGCCAGCAGTTCACCGCCGAATACAGGGAACACTGAAGCTTTCTTT
D gene: NA
V gene: TRBV6-6
J gene: TRBJ1-1
clone size: NA
CDR3 length: 16

CDR3 protein: CASSARLPQFF
CDR3 DNA: TGCGCCAGCAGTGCCAGACTGCCCCAGTTCTTC
D gene: NA
V gene: TRBV10-2
J gene: TRBJ2-1
clone size: NA
CDR3 length: 11

CDR3 protein: CASSLTTGNTEAFF
CDR3 DNA: TGTGCCAGCAGCCTGACGACAGGAAACACTGAAGCTTTCTTT
D gene: NA
V gene: TRBV5-6
J gene: TRBJ1-1
clone size: NA
CDR3 length: 14

CDR3 protein: CASSLQGFGEKLFF
CDR3 DNA: TGTGCCAGCAGCCTTCAGGGGTTCGGTGAAAAACTGTTTTTT
D gene: NA
V gene: TRBV5-4
J gene: TRBJ1-4
clone size: NA
CDR3 length: 14

CDR3 protein: CASSLAQGMLNEQFF
CDR3 DNA: TGTGCCAGCAGCCTGGCACAGGGGATGCTCAATGAGCAGTTCTTC
D gene: TRBD1
V gene: TRBV5-4
J gene: TRBJ2-1
clone size: NA
CDR3 length: 15

CDR3 protein: CASSTGTGNTGELFF
CDR3 DNA: TGTGCCAGCAGCACCGGGACAGGAAACACCGGGGAGCTGTTTTTT
D gene: TRBD1
V gene: TRBV9
J gene: TRBJ2-2
clone size: NA
CDR3 length: 15

CDR3 protein: CASSFGGSTDTQYF
CDR3 DNA: TGTGCCAGCAGCTTTGGGGGCAGCACAGATACGCAGTATTTT
D gene: NA
V gene: TRBV7-6
J gene: TRBJ2-3
clone size: NA
CDR3 length: 14

CDR3 protein: CAWSVGQVGDTQYF
CDR3 DNA: TGTGCCTGGAGTGTGGGGCAGGTTGGAGATACGCAGTATTTT
D gene: NA
V gene: TRBV30
J gene: TRBJ2-3
clone size: NA
CDR3 length: 14

CDR3 protein: CASATSDGSNQPQHF
CDR3 DNA: TGTGCCAGTGCAACAAGCGACGGTAGCAATCAGCCCCAGCATTTT
D gene: NA
V gene: TRBV19
J gene: TRBJ1-5
clone size: NA
CDR3 length: 15

CDR3 protein: CASSADREAGELFF
CDR3 DNA: TGCGCCAGCAGCGCCGACAGGGAGGCCGGGGAGCTGTTTTTT
D gene: NA
V gene: TRBV5-1
J gene: TRBJ2-2
clone size: NA
CDR3 length: 14

CDR3 protein: CASSLGRENEQYF
CDR3 DNA: TGTGCCAGCAGCTTGGGGAGGGAAAACGAGCAGTACTTC
D gene: TRBD2
V gene: TRBV7-8
J gene: TRBJ2-7
clone size: NA
CDR3 length: 13

CDR3 protein: CASSPRGQDTQYF
CDR3 DNA: TGCGCCAGCAGCCCGAGAGGGCAAGATACGCAGTATTTT
D gene: NA
V gene: TRBV5-1
J gene: TRBJ2-3
clone size: NA
CDR3 length: 13

CDR3 protein: CASSAGTGVEEQYF
CDR3 DNA: TGTGCCAGCTCAGCCGGGACAGGGGTAGAGGAGCAGTACTTC
D gene: TRBD1
V gene: TRBV18
J gene: TRBJ2-7
clone size: NA
CDR3 length: 14

CDR3 protein: CASTPGTPRSYGYTF
CDR3 DNA: TGCGCCAGCACCCCCGGGACTCCCAGATCGTATGGCTACACCTTC
D gene: NA
V gene: TRBV5-1
J gene: TRBJ1-2
clone size: NA
CDR3 length: 15

CDR3 protein: CASSLLRREHTQYF
CDR3 DNA: TGTGCCAGCAGCTTACTCCGGCGGGAGCATACGCAGTATTTT
D gene: TRBD2
V gene: TRBV7-2
J gene: TRBJ2-3
clone size: once
CDR3 length: 14

CDR3 protein: CASSLTSAETGVAFF
CDR3 DNA: TGTGCCAGCAGCTTAACGTCTGCCGAAACGGGGGTAGCTTTCTTT
D gene: NA
V gene: TRBV7-3
J gene: TRBJ1-1
clone size: NA
CDR3 length: 15

CDR3 protein: CASSLANTGDSGEQYF
CDR3 DNA: TGTGCCAGCAGCTTGGCCAACACAGGGGATTCTGGCGAGCAGTACTTC
D gene: TRBD1
V gene: TRBV5-4
J gene: TRBJ2-7
clone size: few
CDR3 length: 16